Listed below are T cell receptor beta chains from one sample, sequenced in a study of post-analysis software for immune sequencing data. TCRdb reprocessed the PCR reads via MiXCR and lists one record per CDR3 protein. The table lists hundreds of thousands of distinct CDR3 sequences, about 50% of them singletons. The sample was blood. The receptors stem from a girl between 5 and 17 years old with multiple sclerosis. Each CDR3 is given with its conserved first and last residue. D genes are given only for firm matches. A row's size may be missing; if present it is once, few, many or a size class.

>TRBJ2-7|few|TRBV7-2|.
TGTGCCAGCAGCTACGGGGTCGGGCAGGGATACGAGCAGTACTTC
CASSYGVGQGYEQYF
>TRBJ1-2|.|TRBV5-1|.
TGCGCCAGCAGCTTGGCCGTGGACTATGGCTACACCTTC
CASSLAVDYGYTF
>TRBJ1-2|.|TRBV5-1|.
TGCGCCAGCAAGGATAACTATGGCTACACCTTC
CASKDNYGYTF
>TRBJ2-5|many|TRBV6-5|.
TGTGCCAGCAGTCGCAACCAAGAGACCCAGTACTTC
CASSRNQETQYF
>TRBJ2-3|.|TRBV6-6|TRBD1
TGTGCCAGCCGGGGGGACAGGGTAGCAGATACGCAGTATTTT
CASRGDRVADTQYF
>TRBJ2-7|.|TRBV20-1|TRBD1
TGCAGTGCCACCCCCGGGACAGCCTCCTACGAGCAGTACTTC
CSATPGTASYEQYF
>TRBJ2-1|.|TRBV11-2|TRBD2
TGTGCCAGCAGCCCCAGACTAGCGGGGGATTGGAATGAGCAGTTCTTC
CASSPRLAGDWNEQFF
>TRBJ2-3|.|TRBV6-6|.
TGTGCCAGCAGGACTGGGGATACGCAGTATTTT
CASRTGDTQYF
>TRBJ2-5|.|TRBV7-9|TRBD2
TGTGCCAGCAGTGCCGCCGGGACTAGTCTGGAGACCCAGTACTTC
CASSAAGTSLETQYF
>TRBJ1-2|once|TRBV7-9|.
TGTGCCAGCAGCTCCGACCTGGTGGGCCACGGCTACACCTTC
CASSSDLVGHGYTF
>TRBJ2-1|.|TRBV20-1|TRBD2
TGCAGTGCTACGCTACTAGCGGACCACAATGAGCAGTTCTTC
CSATLLADHNEQFF
>TRBJ1-5|.|TRBV6-2/TRBV6-3|.
TGTGCCAGCAGCAAGGGAAGCAATCAGCCCCAGCATTTT
CASSKGSNQPQHF
>TRBJ2-3|.|TRBV20-1|TRBD2
TGCAGTGCCTCAGTATCAGCGGGGGGGCCTCATACGCAGTATTTT
CSASVSAGGPHTQYF
>TRBJ2-1|.|TRBV20-1|.
TGCAGTGAGCGGAGTGGTAATGAGCAGTTCTTC
CSERSGNEQFF
>TRBJ2-3|few|TRBV27|.
TGTGCCAGCAGACGCCCCGGGACAAGACTCACAGATACGCAGTATTTT
CASRRPGTRLTDTQYF
>TRBJ2-7|.|TRBV3-1|.
TGTGCCAGCAGCCAAGTTAAGGCCGTCTCCTACGACCAGTACTTC
CASSQVKAVSYDQYF
>TRBJ2-2|.|TRBV7-7|TRBD2
TGTGCCAGCAGCTTCAGGCTAGCGGGGGGCGCGAACACCGGGGAGCTGTTTTTT
CASSFRLAGGANTGELFF
>TRBJ2-6|.|TRBV5-1|TRBD1
TGCGCCAGCAGCCATACGAACCGGGACAGGGGGTCTGGGGCCAACGTCCTGACTTTC
CASSHTNRDRGSGANVLTF
>TRBJ2-3|.|TRBV5-1|TRBD2
TGCGCCAGCACCACCAGGTCTAGCGGGCCGATCACAGATACGCAGTATTTT
CASTTRSSGPITDTQYF
>TRBJ1-1|.|TRBV10-3|TRBD1
TGTGCCATCAGTGTGAGGGGGCTAAGGGAAGGGAACACTGAAGCTTTCTTT
CAISVRGLREGNTEAFF
>TRBJ2-1|.|TRBV2|.
TGTGCCAGCACCGGGCTGGACACCTACAATGAGCAGTTCTTC
CASTGLDTYNEQFF
>TRBJ2-1|.|TRBV20-1|.
TGCAGTGCTAGAGGAAAGACAGCCGGGCCGGAGCAGTTCTTC
CSARGKTAGPEQFF
>TRBJ1-5|once|TRBV12-3/TRBV12-4|TRBD1
TGTGCCAGCAGCTCCGGGACAGGGTTTGGTAATCAGCCCCAGCATTTT
CASSSGTGFGNQPQHF
>TRBJ2-5|.|TRBV12-3/TRBV12-4|.
TGTGCCAGTAGCGACAGGCTCCAAGAGACCCAGTACTTC
CASSDRLQETQYF
>TRBJ2-7|.|TRBV11-2|.
TGTGCCAGCAGCTTAGTTCTCGAATCCTACGAGCAGTACTTC
CASSLVLESYEQYF
>TRBJ1-2|few|TRBV20-1|.
TGCAGTGCTACCCCCCCGGAGGGGCGCGGTGGCTACACCTTC
CSATPPEGRGGYTF
>TRBJ2-1|.|TRBV7-9|TRBD2
TGTGCCAGCAGCTTTTCGCCGGGACTAGCGGGAGGACATTACAATGAGCAGTTCTTC
CASSFSPGLAGGHYNEQFF
>TRBJ2-3|.|TRBV7-6|.
TGTGCCAGCAGCTTCAGAAGCAGGGTCGCAGATACGCAGTATTTT
CASSFRSRVADTQYF
>TRBJ1-2|.|TRBV29-1|TRBD1
TGCAGCGTACACAAAGGGACAGGGCTAGCCTATGGCTACACCTTC
CSVHKGTGLAYGYTF
>TRBJ2-1|.|TRBV9|.
TGTGCCAGCAGCGCCGACGGGAACTCCTACAATGAGCAGTTCTTC
CASSADGNSYNEQFF
>TRBJ2-7|.|TRBV5-1|.
TGCGCCAGCAGCTTGGACGAGGGACATCACTCCTACGAGCAGTACTTC
CASSLDEGHHSYEQYF
>TRBJ2-3|once|TRBV7-9|.
TGTGCCAGCAGCGAAGGCGCAGGGTTAGATACGCAGTATTTT
CASSEGAGLDTQYF
>TRBJ1-5|.|TRBV12-3/TRBV12-4|TRBD1
TGTGCCAGCAGTTTGACTGCAGGGGGACTGGGGCCCCAGCATTTT
CASSLTAGGLGPQHF
>TRBJ2-5|.|TRBV28|.
TGTGCCAGCAGGCGACCTAAAGAGACCCAGTACTTC
CASRRPKETQYF
>TRBJ1-4|.|TRBV20-1|.
TGCAGTGCTTCACGACCTAATGAAAAACTGTTTTTT
CSASRPNEKLFF
>TRBJ1-2|.|TRBV7-2|.
TGTGCCAGCAGCTTAAGGGATTCGGGCTATGGCTACACCTTC
CASSLRDSGYGYTF
>TRBJ1-5|few|TRBV6-1|.
TGTGCCAGCATCGAGGGAGTGGGGGGCGGTGAGCCCCAGCATTTT
CASIEGVGGGEPQHF
>TRBJ1-2|few|TRBV29-1|.
TGCAGCACCAGGGACTATGGCTACACCTTC
CSTRDYGYTF
>TRBJ1-1|.|TRBV6-2/TRBV6-3|TRBD1
TGTGCCAGCAGTTACTCTGGGACAGTCAACACTGAAGCTTTCTTT
CASSYSGTVNTEAFF
>TRBJ2-3|.|TRBV20-1|.
TGCAGTGCTAGCCATCCGGGTTCCACAGATACGCAGTATTTT
CSASHPGSTDTQYF
>TRBJ2-6|few|TRBV12-3/TRBV12-4|.
TGTGCCAGCAGTCCCCAGGGGATGGTATCTGGGGCCAACGTCCTGACTTTC
CASSPQGMVSGANVLTF
>TRBJ2-7|.|TRBV25-1|.
TGTGCCAGCAGTGACACAGGCACGGGATCCTACGAGCAGTACTTC
CASSDTGTGSYEQYF
>TRBJ2-5|.|TRBV12-3/TRBV12-4|.
TGTGCCAGCACCTTAGGCCAAGAGACCCAGTACTTC
CASTLGQETQYF
>TRBJ2-7|.|TRBV2|TRBD2
TGTGCCAGCAGCCGTTTCGGACTAGCGGGAAGAGAGTACTTC
CASSRFGLAGREYF
>TRBJ2-5|.|TRBV27|TRBD2
TGTGCCAGCAGTTTCCGGACTAGCGCAGAAGAGACCCAGTACTTC
CASSFRTSAEETQYF
>TRBJ2-3|once|TRBV6-2/TRBV6-3|TRBD2
TGTGCCAGCAGTAAGGAGACTAGCGGGAGGGCCTCGACGCAGTATTTT
CASSKETSGRASTQYF
>TRBJ1-5|once|TRBV12-3/TRBV12-4|.
TGTGCCAGCAGTTCCGGCAGGGGTGGTCAGCCCCAGCATTTT
CASSSGRGGQPQHF
>TRBJ2-7|.|TRBV5-1|.
TGCGCCAGCAGCCACCGGGGCCGGACCTACGAGCAGTACTTC
CASSHRGRTYEQYF
>TRBJ2-7|.|TRBV3-1|.
TGTGCCAGCAGCCAAGAGCTCGAGCAGTACTTC
CASSQELEQYF
>TRBJ2-1|.|TRBV5-1|TRBD2
TGCGCCAGCAGCTTGAGGCCTATAACTAGCGGAACCTACAATGAGCAGTTCTTC
CASSLRPITSGTYNEQFF
>TRBJ1-2|.|TRBV3-1|.
TGTGCCAGCAGCCAAGAGGGCTTGGAGGACTATGGCTACACCTTC
CASSQEGLEDYGYTF
>TRBJ2-1|.|TRBV6-5|.
TGTGCCAGCAGTTACCAACCCAGGACTGACACCTACAATGAGCAGTTCTTC
CASSYQPRTDTYNEQFF
>TRBJ2-5|few|TRBV24-1|TRBD2
TGTGCCATCAGTGATAGCACTAGCGGGAGGACAGAGACCCAGTACTTC
CAISDSTSGRTETQYF
>TRBJ2-1|.|TRBV9|TRBD1
TGTGCCAGCAGCCCTCCGCCGAGGGGGCAGCGCTCCTACAATGAGCAGTTCTTC
CASSPPPRGQRSYNEQFF
>TRBJ1-1|.|TRBV13|.
TGTGCCAGCAGCTTAGGACTGGGGATCGAAGCTTTCTTT
CASSLGLGIEAFF
>TRBJ2-1|.|TRBV14|.
TGTGCCAGCAGCCAATTAGGGTGGGGTGAGCAGTTCTTC
CASSQLGWGEQFF
>TRBJ2-6|.|TRBV6-5|.
TGTGCCAGCAGTTATTCGGACAGCCTGGGGGCCAACGTCCTGACTTTC
CASSYSDSLGANVLTF
>TRBJ1-5|.|TRBV7-9|.
TGTGCCAGCAGCGCTGGGACTTACAATCAGCCCCAGCATTTT
CASSAGTYNQPQHF
>TRBJ2-3|.|TRBV15|.
TGTGCCACCAGCAGCAGGGTGGGCACAGATACGCAGTATTTT
CATSSRVGTDTQYF